These 26 T cell receptor beta chains originate from one sample sequenced in a study of monozygotic twins with inflammatory bowel disease. With the 5' RACE reads reprocessed, TCRdb shows one record per CDR3 protein and no DNA. The sample shows 210,000 or so distinct CDR3 sequences, and roughly 8% sits with its ten largest clones. The sample comprised blood. These receptors were obtained from a human donor with ulcerative colitis or Crohn's disease, or a healthy co-twin of an affected twin (not recorded which).

This chain's CDR3 is CAISLNRGPQETQYF. This chain uses TRBV10-3 with TRBJ2-5; TCRdb's assignment of TRBD1 cannot be checked, as there is no DNA. Germline V gene lookup returns CDR1 ENHRY and CDR2 SYGVKD. This CDR3 contains 15 residues.

The V call is TRBV15, the J call TRBJ2-1; TCRdb lists TRBD1, though no DNA is available to test this call. This CDR3 comprises 14 residues. Germline assignment: CDR1 LNHNV and CDR2 YYDKDF (reference sequence). The CDR3: CATSRAPVRPEQFF.

The chain carries TRBV20-1 and TRBJ2-2; TCRdb indicates TRBD1, and absent DNA this call remains unverified. The CDR3 runs to 15 residues. Per germline, CDR1 DFQATT and CDR2 SNEGSKA (reference sequence). The CDR3 sequence is CSAPEGGQYTGELFF.

The chain couples TRBV5-1 to TRBJ2-1; TCRdb's assignment of TRBD1 cannot be checked, as there is no DNA. Germline values: CDR1 SGHRS, CDR2 YFSETQ. The length of the CDR3 is 16 residues. The CDR3 reads CASSLAGATAYNEQFF.

The chain joins TRBV24-1 to TRBJ2-2. Germline CDR1 is KGHDR and CDR2 is SFDVKD. The CDR3 has 16 amino acids. CDR3 sequence: CATSDASTANTGELFF.

The gene calls are TRBV19 and TRBJ2-2. Germline V gene sequence: CDR1 LNHDA, CDR2 SQIVND (reference sequence). This CDR3 has 15 residues. The chain's CDR3 is CASSIVKGSGGELFF.

V and J are TRBV7-9 and TRBJ2-7; TCRdb indicates TRBD1, and absent DNA this call remains unverified. The germline V gene has CDR1 SEHNR and CDR2 FQNEAQ (reference sequence). The CDR3 sequence is 15 residues long. The CDR3 is CASSFTNQGIYEQYF.

The chain recombines TRBV30 with TRBJ2-7; as DNA is missing, the TRBD2 call by TCRdb cannot be tested. The CDR3 is 14 amino acids. Germline lookup yields CDR1 GTSNPN and CDR2 SVGIG (reference sequence). CDR3 protein: CAWTLAGENYEQYF.

J is TRBJ2-3 and V is TRBV30. The V gene's germline CDR1 is GTSNPN and CDR2 SVGIG (reference sequence). This CDR3 has 13 amino acids. The CDR3 sequence is CAWSVASADTQYF. Full variable domain (remainder filled in from reference TRBV30 and TRBJ2-3): SQTIHQWPATLVQPVGSPLSLECTVEGTSNPNLYWYRQAAGRGLQLLFYSVGIGQISSEVPQNLSASRPQDRQFILSSKKLLLSDSGFYLCAWSVASADTQYFGPGTRLTVL.

The chain has TRBV11-1 and TRBJ1-1; TCRdb indicates TRBD1, and absent DNA this call remains unverified. Germline V gene sequence: CDR1 SGHAT, CDR2 FQDESV (reference sequence). The CDR3 has 13 amino acids. The CDR3 reads CASSLEPTGAAFF.

The chain is built from TRBV19 and TRBJ1-1; without DNA, the TCRdb call of TRBD1 cannot be checked. Germline CDR1 and CDR2: LNHDA and SQIVND (reference sequence). The CDR3 runs 14 residues. This CDR3 reads CASSRGPLNTEAFF. Full variable domain (rest looked up from reference TRBV19 and TRBJ1-1): DGGITQSPKYLFRKEGQNVTLSCEQNLNHDAMYWYRQDPGQGLRLIYYSQIVNDFQKGDIAEGYSVSREKKESFPLTVTSAQKNPTAFYLCASSRGPLNTEAFFGQGTRLTVV.

This chain connects TRBV12-3 or TRBV12-4 to TRBJ2-2; absent DNA, TCRdb's TRBD1 call cannot be checked. This CDR3 is 14 amino acids long. The CDR3 here is CAFSGTPNTGELFF.

V usage is TRBV6-2 or TRBV6-3 and J usage is TRBJ2-3. There are 12 residues in the CDR3. Per germline, CDR1 MNHEY and CDR2 SVGEGT. CDR3 sequence reads: CASSYLGDTQYF.

The J gene is TRBJ2-2, the V gene TRBV24-1. Germline V gene lookup returns CDR1 KGHDR and CDR2 SFDVKD. This CDR3 is built from 13 residues. The CDR3 spells CATSEPNTGELFF.

The chain has TRBV7-7 and TRBJ1-1. CDR3 length: 13 amino acids. CDR1 is SSHAT and CDR2 is FNYEAQ in the germline V gene (reference sequence). The CDR3 reads CASSFRVGTEAFF.

The rearrangement uses TRBV5-1 and TRBJ2-3; the D call of TRBD2 rests on TCRdb alone, since no DNA is present to check it. This CDR3 has 16 residues. The V gene's germline CDR1 is SGHRS and CDR2 YFSETQ. The CDR3 reads CASSPAPSGSTDTQYF.

The J gene is TRBJ2-1, the V gene TRBV6-5; TCRdb's D gene call, TRBD2, goes unchecked for lack of DNA. The CDR3 length is 15 residues. Per germline, CDR1 MNHEY and CDR2 SVGAGI. CDR3 loop: CASSIGTSGSYEQFF.

The chain combines TRBV4-1 with TRBJ1-1; TCRdb's D call, TRBD1, is unchecked because there is no DNA. The V gene's germline CDR1 is MGHRA and CDR2 YSYEKL. The CDR3 sequence is 13 residues long. The CDR3 loop is CASSQGQSTEAFF.

The chain is built from TRBV20-1 and TRBJ2-3; absent DNA, TCRdb's TRBD2 call cannot be checked. The CDR3 loop spans 15 amino acids. Germline CDR1 is DFQATT and CDR2 is SNEGSKA (reference sequence). The CDR3 loop is CSAPFPSGVTDTQYF.

This chain uses TRBV10-3 with TRBJ2-2; the TCRdb D gene call, TRBD1, has no DNA to confirm it. Germline lookup yields CDR1 ENHRY and CDR2 SYGVKD. This CDR3 region has 16 residues. The CDR3 loop is CAISESGQGYTGELFF.

The chain uses TRBV9 and TRBJ2-4; TCRdb's assignment of TRBD2 cannot be checked, as there is no DNA. Germline values: CDR1 SGDLS, CDR2 YYNGEE. The CDR3 runs 15 residues. CDR3 in amino acids: CASSVEGRGVNIQYF. Filled out from reference TRBV9 and TRBJ2-4, the complete variable domain reads DSGVTQTPKHLITATGQRVTLRCSPRSGDLSVYWYQQSLDQGLQFLIQYYNGEERAKGNILERFSAQQFPDLHSELNLSSLELGDSALYFCASSVEGRGVNIQYFGAGTRLSVL.

V usage is TRBV5-1 and J usage is TRBJ2-3. Germline-derived CDR1 and CDR2 are SGHRS and YFSETQ. CDR3 length: 13 residues. The CDR3 is CASSPESTDTQYF.

The chain combines TRBV12-3 or TRBV12-4 with TRBJ2-4; TCRdb's D gene call, TRBD1, goes unchecked for lack of DNA. This CDR3 has 16 amino acids. The CDR3 sequence is CASSLRFQGAKNIQYF.

The genes are TRBV18 and TRBJ2-7; TCRdb gives TRBD2 as the D gene, but with no DNA this cannot be confirmed. Per the germline V gene, CDR1 is KGHSH and CDR2 is LQKENI. The CDR3 loop spans 14 amino acids. This chain's CDR3 is CASSPREVLYEQYF.

The V and J genes are TRBV5-1 and TRBJ1-1. The CDR3 totals 16 residues. Germline CDR1 reads SGHRS; CDR2 reads YFSETQ. The CDR3: CASSLAVMGMDTEAFF.

The V and J genes are TRBV7-9 and TRBJ1-1; absent DNA, TCRdb's TRBD1 call cannot be checked. This CDR3 has 14 residues. Germline V gene sequence: CDR1 SEHNR, CDR2 FQNEAQ (reference sequence). CDR3 sequence: CASRLGQGDTEAFF.